The present TCR beta chain was sequenced within a study of T cells in Graves' hyperthyroidism and ophthalmopathy (dated by TCRdb to the late 2010s). Study-wide context: Peripheral blood was collected at initial diagnosis, before any treatment. A discovery cohort of roughly 100 patients, 43 with Graves' ophthalmopathy and 57 with stable Graves' hyperthyroidism, was used to find distinguishing TCR V-J signatures. Whether ophthalmopathy could be predicted prospectively was tested in an independent validation cohort made up of some 20 hyperthyroidism patients plus 17 patients who later progressed to ophthalmopathy. For training and testing, the roughly 97 patients in the discovery cohort were randomly divided in a 7:3 ratio. In addition, the study compared T-cell repertoires in thyroid tissue and in blood from a handful of Graves' hyperthyroidism patients. Following sampling, methimazole starting at 30 mg daily was given to hyperthyroidism patients, and high-dose intravenous methylprednisolone was given to ophthalmopathy patients. TCR Vbeta CDR3 sequencing of some 140 peripheral blood samples (43 ophthalmopathy, 75 or so hyperthyroidism and roughly 17 progressor patients) is reported in the paper.

Spanning cysteine to phenylalanine, the CDR3 consists of 12 amino acids. CDR3 DNA only is kept here, 36 bases in frame from base 1. Based on the germline V gene, the CDR1 and CDR2 sequences are MNHEY and SVGEGT. V drops 7 bases and J drops 5 bases, leaving 11 bases in between. The TCR beta CDR3 regions were amplified from RNA transcripts. The first round of RT-PCR for the TCR CDR3 was performed with the HTBI primer set and the Qiagen OneStep RT-PCR kit. The libraries were constructed in a second round of multiplex PCR and then size-selected and purified. Paired-end sequencing of the libraries was performed with 100 bp reads on an Illumina HiSeq2000. Processing in the source paper ran as follows. SOAPnuke was used to process the raw data, removing reads that contained adapters or uncalled bases, had a mean Phred below 15, or lacked an exact match to the constant primer or identifier. High-quality paired reads were merged using COPE v1.2.5, and each unique nucleotide sequence was defined as a clonotype. MiTCR v1.1 was used to align the clonotypes against IMGT TRBV, TRBD and TRBJ reference segments. The analysis included only V-J combinations with a frequency above 0.0001, which together covered approximately 99% of the repertoires. A TCS score was defined as the ratio between F50 (clonal expansion) and ExV (chaos), using BLOSUM62-based TCRdist between CDR3 peptides within each V-J. Welch's t-statistics and random forest reduced fewer than 550 V-J features to around 14, which were used in a naive Bayes classifier (R e1071). TCRdb reprocessing: public reads trimmed at Q25 with fastp, clones called with MiXCR, in-frame beta chains kept. Under each unique CDR3 protein, matching rows form one entry showing the most common genes and DNA. V and J calls and clone size were set by TCRdb, not the authors. The sample yields about 380,000 distinct CDR3 sequences; around 18% were counted once. The top ten constitute roughly two fifths of the sample.

Broader findings and caveats from the paper: No statistical method was used to set the sample size in advance, and investigators knew the group allocation. A 13 V-J signature model separated ophthalmopathy from stable hyperthyroidism, with nearly 90% sensitivity and 81.08% specificity in cross-validation and 80%/75% in testing. In validation, the model predicted progression to ophthalmopathy a median of roughly 6.1 months before onset, with around 70% sensitivity and just under 75% specificity. Most expanded thyroid clonotypes (frequency above 0.001) were also detected in blood, suggesting blood repertoires may reflect thyroid immune responses.

Ophthalmopathy patients had moderately to severely active disease, Clinical Activity Score of at least 3, NOSPECS grade of at least 4, and duration under 3 months. Any patient with an uncontrolled infection, another autoimmune disease, pregnancy or lactation was excluded. Diagnoses relied on clinical symptoms, serum thyroxine and TRAb, thyroid ultrasound and orbital computed tomography. Ficoll-Paque density gradient centrifugation was used to isolate PBMCs from about 10 ml of fresh peripheral blood. Total RNA was extracted using Trizol reagent, and RNA quality was assessed on an Agilent 2100 Bioanalyzer. This clonotype was seen at least ten times. What this receptor recognizes is not known. Per-base qualities were not stored, and no clone one base away is much larger.

The V and J segments used are TRBV6-2 or TRBV6-3 and TRBJ2-5, with a tentative D gene TRBD2 over 5 matching bases. The TCR originated in a man aged 18 to 30 with Graves' ophthalmopathy. Sequences were obtained from blood. The nucleotide sequence reads as follows: TGTGCCAGCAAGTTCCCTAGCGAGACCCAGTACTTC. Its protein product is CASKFPSETQYF.